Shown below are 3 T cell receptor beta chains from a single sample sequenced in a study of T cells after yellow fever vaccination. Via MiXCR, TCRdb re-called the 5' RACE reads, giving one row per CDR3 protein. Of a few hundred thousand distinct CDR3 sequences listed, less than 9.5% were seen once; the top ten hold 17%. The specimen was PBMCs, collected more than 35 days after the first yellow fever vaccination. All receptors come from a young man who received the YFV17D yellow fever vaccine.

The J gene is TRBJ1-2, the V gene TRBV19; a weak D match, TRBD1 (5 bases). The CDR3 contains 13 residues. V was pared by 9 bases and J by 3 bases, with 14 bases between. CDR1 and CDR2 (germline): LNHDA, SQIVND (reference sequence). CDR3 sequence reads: CASLATAYYGYTF. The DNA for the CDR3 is TGTGCCAGCCTTGCGACAGCTTACTATGGCTACACCTTC.

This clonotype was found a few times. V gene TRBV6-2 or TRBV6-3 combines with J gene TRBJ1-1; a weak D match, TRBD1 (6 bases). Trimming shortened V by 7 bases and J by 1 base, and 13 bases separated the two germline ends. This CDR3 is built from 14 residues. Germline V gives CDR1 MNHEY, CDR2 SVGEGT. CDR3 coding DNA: TGTGCCAGCAATGGGGGGCTTAGGAACACTGAAGCTTTCTTT. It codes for CASNGGLRNTEAFF.

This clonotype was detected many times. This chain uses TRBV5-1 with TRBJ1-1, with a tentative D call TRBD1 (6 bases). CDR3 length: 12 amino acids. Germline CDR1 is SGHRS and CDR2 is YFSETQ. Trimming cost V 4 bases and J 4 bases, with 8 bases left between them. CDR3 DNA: TGCGCCAGCAGCCTCAGGGGCACTGAAGCTTTCTTT. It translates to CASSLRGTEAFF.